The 24 T cell receptor beta chains presented below share a single source sample, sequenced in a study of graft-versus-host responses after intestinal transplantation. Investigators treated the graft tissue so that it released intraepithelial and lamina propria lymphocytes. Profiling relied on immunoSEQ multiplex PCR, and the TCRdb table lists in-frame clones only, not all of them. The table includes 60,000 to 70,000 clones, about nine tenths detected once. The source was ileum tissue, collected less than 400 days after transplant. The receptors were gathered from a human patient who received an intestinal transplant, so some T cells may come from the graft donor.

The CDR3, as DNA: TGTGCCACCAGCAGAGATCGGGCAGGAGGGACCCAGTACTTC. Translating gives CATSRDRAGGTQYF. This chain uses TRBV15 with TRBJ2-5, with D possibly matching TRBD2 (5 bases). Germline loops: CDR1 LNHNV, CDR2 YYDKDF (reference sequence). V gave up 0 bases and J gave up 7 bases, with 12 bases separating them. This CDR3 has 14 amino acids.

To note about this clone: Different DNA sequences within this sample yield the same CDR3. The chain is built from TRBV5-6 and TRBJ1-2; D not certain. In germline, CDR1 is SGHDT, CDR2 YYEEEE. V was pared by 1 base and J by 2 bases, with 0 bases between. CDR3 length: 11 residues. Here the CDR3 reads CASSLNYGYTF. CDR3 coding DNA: TGTGCCAGCAGCTTGAACTATGGCTACACCTTC. Together with reference TRBV5-6 and TRBJ1-2, the CDR3 gives the full variable domain: DAGVTQSPTHLIKTRGQQVTLRCSPKSGHDTVSWYQQALGQGPQFIFQYYEEEERQRGNFPDRFSGHQFPNYSSELNVNALLLGDSALYLCASSLNYGYTFGSGTRLTVV.

The chain combines TRBV7-2 with TRBJ2-7; D is perhaps TRBD1 (5 bases). This CDR3 is 16 amino acids long. Germline-derived CDR1 and CDR2 are SGHTA and FQGNSA. Between the trimmed V and J ends, which lost 2 bases and 0 bases, there was a span of 14 bases. In DNA form, the CDR3 reads TGTGCCAGCAGCTTAAGATCAGGGCCTAGCTCCTACGAGCAGTACTTC. It is translated as CASSLRSGPSSYEQYF.

This rearrangement joins TRBV4-1 to TRBJ2-5; D might be TRBD2 (6 bases). With the DNA end fitting TRBJ2-7 better, the J assignment may be wrong. CDR1 is MGHRA, CDR2 YSYEKL, per germline. The length of the CDR3 is 12 residues. CDR3: CASSPWGGEQYF. For the CDR3, the DNA is TGCGCCAGCAGCCCTTGGGGAGGCGAGCAGTACTTC.

The chain is built from TRBV7-3 and TRBJ2-1, with D tentatively TRBD2 (7 bases). Between the trimmed V and J ends, which lost 0 bases and 8 bases, there was a span of 11 bases. This CDR3 contains 14 residues. Germline-derived CDR1 and CDR2 are SGHTA and FQGTGA. The CDR3 region has the DNA TGTGCCAGCAGCTTAACGGGGGGGCTCGATGAGCAGTTCTTC. Its translation is CASSLTGGLDEQFF.

This chain connects TRBV4-1 to TRBJ2-7; TRBD2 is a possible D gene (7 bases). The CDR3 is 16 amino acids. Between the trimmed V and J ends, which lost 0 bases and 1 base, there was a span of 13 bases. CDR1 and CDR2 from the germline V gene are MGHRA and YSYEKL. CDR3 loop: CASSQDQRGGSYEQYF. CDR3 bases: TGCGCCAGCAGCCAAGATCAGAGGGGGGGGTCCTACGAGCAGTACTTC.

CDR3 amino acids: CASNSGAGNYGYTF. The CDR3 region has the DNA TGTGCCAGCAACTCAGGGGCGGGGAACTATGGCTACACCTTC. The gene calls are TRBV6-1 and TRBJ1-2; the D gene is possibly TRBD1 (6 bases). Trimming removed 7 bases from V and 2 bases from J, with 14 bases in between. CDR3 length: 14 amino acids. Germline lookup yields CDR1 MNHNS and CDR2 SASEGT.

This clone is a singleton in its sample. The chain is built from TRBV30 and TRBJ1-6, with 9 bases identical to TRBD1. The germline gives CDR1 GTSNPN, CDR2 SVGIG (reference sequence). This CDR3 has 13 amino acids. Trimming removed 5 bases from V and 8 bases from J; junction bases left unmatched: 4. The CDR3 DNA reads as TGTGCCTGGGAGGACAGGGGTGATTCACCCCTCCACTTT. Translation: CAWEDRGDSPLHF.

This clone was observed once. DNA of the CDR3: TGTGCCAGCAAAAAAGTGACACAGGGAGCCTATGGCTACACCTTC. Protein product: CASKKVTQGAYGYTF. The gene calls are TRBV2 and TRBJ1-2, with a tentative D call TRBD1 (6 bases). Germline CDR1 SNHLY, CDR2 FYNNEI. CDR3 length: 15 residues. Trimming stripped 7 bases from V and 4 bases from J, with 19 bases between.

CDR3 DNA sequence: TGTGCCAGCACGCGGGGACGGGCCTACGAGCAGTACTTC. Amino acids: CASTRGRAYEQYF. The chain employs TRBV6-5 and TRBJ2-7; a weak D match, TRBD2 (6 bases). This CDR3 contains 13 residues. Trimming stripped 7 bases from V and 2 bases from J, with 12 bases between. The germline V gene encodes CDR1 MNHEY and CDR2 SVGAGI.

The chain employs TRBV13 and TRBJ2-3; D remains ambiguous. V lost 6 bases and J 2 bases, leaving 6 bases between the germline ends. The CDR3 totals 12 residues. Germline V gene data show CDR1 as PRHDT and CDR2 as FYEKMQ (reference sequence). The CDR3 DNA is TGTGCCAGCAGTCAAACCACAGATACGCAGTATTTT. Translated, it gives CASSQTTDTQYF.

About this clone: The identical CDR3 is also encoded by other nucleotide sequences in the sample. V gene TRBV6-5 combines with J gene TRBJ1-3, with D uncertain. Per germline, CDR1 MNHEY and CDR2 SVGAGI. The V end lost 3 bases, the J end lost 0 bases, and 3 bases lay between the germline ends. The CDR3 is 13 residues long. The CDR3 sequence: CASSYNSGNTIYF. In nucleotides, the CDR3 is TGTGCCAGCAGTTATAACTCTGGAAACACCATATATTTT.

V gene TRBV7-3 combines with J gene TRBJ2-3; D is unresolved. Germline CDR1 and CDR2: SGHTA and FQGTGA. The CDR3 consists of 14 residues. The V and J ends lost 1 base and 0 bases respectively, with 5 bases between them. CDR3 sequence (DNA): TGTGCCAGCAGCTTAAGCGGCAGCACAGATACGCAGTATTTT. Translation: CASSLSGSTDTQYF.

The gene calls are TRBV6-5 and TRBJ2-7, with 10 nucleotides matching TRBD1. J was trimmed by 2 bases and V by 4 bases; bases with no gene match: 5. The CDR3 runs 15 residues. From germline, CDR1 is MNHEY and CDR2 SVGAGI. CDR3 nucleotide sequence: TGTGCCAGCAGTTTGCTGGGACAGGGGACCTACGAGCAGTACTTC. Its protein product is CASSLLGQGTYEQYF.

The J gene is TRBJ1-2, the V gene TRBV25-1; D may be TRBD1 (5 bases). Germline V gives CDR1 MGHDK, CDR2 SYGVNS. The CDR3 sequence is 15 residues long. Trimming left V 6 bases short and J 7 bases short, with 21 bases between. The DNA of the CDR3 is TGTGCCAGCAGCACCTCATGGGAGGGACGGTTTGGCTACACCTTC. Translated: CASSTSWEGRFGYTF.

The rearrangement joins TRBV6-5 to TRBJ2-7; tentative D call: TRBD1 (7 bases). Germline V lookup: CDR1 MNHEY, CDR2 SVGAGI. The CDR3 sequence is 13 residues long. Trimming pared 8 bases from V and 2 bases from J, leaving 13 bases between. CDR3 protein: CASSQGGPYEQYF. DNA of the CDR3: TGTGCCAGCTCCCAGGGGGGACCCTACGAGCAGTACTTC.

This clone was counted a single time. This sequence joins TRBV6-5 and TRBJ2-7; no reliable D call. CDR3 length: 14 amino acids. Germline V gene sequence: CDR1 MNHEY, CDR2 SVGAGI. The V end was cut by 2 bases, the J end by 5 bases, with 13 bases between. CDR3 region: CASSYNRLWDEQYF. In DNA form, the CDR3 reads TGTGCCAGCAGTTACAATCGGCTATGGGACGAGCAGTACTTC.

The V gene is TRBV6-1, the J gene TRBJ1-6, with D maybe TRBD1 (5 bases). The CDR3 totals 13 residues. V was shortened by 7 bases and J by 4 bases, with 8 bases between the two germline ends. Germline lookup yields CDR1 MNHNS and CDR2 SASEGT. CDR3 protein: CASTGVYNSPLHF. In DNA, the CDR3 is TGTGCCAGCACGGGGGTTTATAATTCACCCCTCCACTTT.

The rearrangement uses TRBV6-5 and TRBJ1-1, with 7 bases aligning to TRBD1. V lost 5 bases to trimming and J lost 9 bases; unmatched junction nucleotides: 6. The germline V gene has CDR1 MNHEY and CDR2 SVGAGI. The CDR3 runs 12 residues. The CDR3 spells CASSLPGQQAFF. For the CDR3, the DNA is TGTGCCAGCAGTCTCCCGGGACAGCAAGCTTTCTTT.

This chain joins TRBV6-5 and TRBJ2-7, with D maybe TRBD1 (6 bases). The CDR3 sequence is 16 residues long. V was pared by 0 bases and J by 2 bases, with 14 bases between. CDR1 is MNHEY, CDR2 SVGAGI, per germline. In DNA form, the CDR3 reads TGTGCCAGCAGTTACTCGAGGCAGGGGCCCCCCTACGAGCAGTACTTC. Its protein product is CASSYSRQGPPYEQYF.

This rearrangement joins TRBV2 to TRBJ2-7; TRBD2 agrees at 11 bases. J was trimmed by 2 bases and V by 6 bases; bases with no gene match: 6. CDR1 and CDR2 from the germline V gene are SNHLY and FYNNEI. The CDR3 spans 15 residues. CDR3 region: CASRELAGVTYEQYF. Written as DNA, the CDR3 is TGTGCCAGCAGAGAACTAGCGGGGGTTACCTACGAGCAGTACTTC.

The gene calls are TRBV15 and TRBJ2-1; D gene ambiguous. This CDR3 is 11 amino acids long. Trimming shortened V by 7 bases and J by 6 bases, and 7 bases separated the two germline ends. The germline V gene encodes CDR1 LNHNV and CDR2 YYDKDF (reference sequence). CDR3 loop: CATMSGNEQFF. The CDR3 DNA sequence: TGTGCCACCATGTCGGGCAATGAGCAGTTCTTC.

The chain combines TRBV7-2 with TRBJ2-3, with D perhaps TRBD1 (6 bases). The V and J ends lost 5 bases and 0 bases respectively, with 15 bases between them. Per germline, CDR1 SGHTA and CDR2 FQGNSA. CDR3 length: 16 residues. DNA for the CDR3: TGTGCCAGCAGCCTTTCAGGGGCCCCTAGCACAGATACGCAGTATTTT. Protein: CASSLSGAPSTDTQYF. The full variable domain, rest sourced from reference TRBV7-2 and TRBJ2-3, is GAGVSQSPSNKVTEKGKDVELRCDPISGHTALYWYRQSLGQGLEFLIYFQGNSAPDKSGLPSDRFSAERTGGSVSTLTIQRTQQEDSAVYLCASSLSGAPSTDTQYFGPGTRLTVL.

This clone has a single count. The chain has TRBV7-9 and TRBJ2-1, with D possibly TRBD1 on 5 matching bases. Germline V CDR1 and CDR2: SEHNR, FQNEAQ (reference sequence). CDR3 size: 15 residues. Trimming pared 5 bases from V and 4 bases from J, leaving 15 bases between. CDR3 in amino acids: CASSPFQGNYNEQFF. DNA of the CDR3: TGTGCCAGCAGCCCATTCCAGGGCAATTACAATGAGCAGTTCTTC.